Following are 20 T cell receptor beta chains from one sample sequenced in a study of blood T cell repertoires in COVID-19. Profiling relied on immunoSEQ multiplex PCR, and the TCRdb table lists in-frame clones only, not all of them. The sample holds roughly 500,000 clones, around 87% seen once. The sample consisted of PBMCs or T cells enriched from blood (not recorded which). The source of these receptors is a woman aged 40 to 50 who had recovered from COVID-19.

In DNA form, the CDR3 reads TGTGCCAGCAGTTCCCTCGGGGTAGCGGAGGGAGGGGATACGCAGTATTTT. Translation gives CASSSLGVAEGGDTQYF. The V and J genes are TRBV27 and TRBJ2-3, with TRBD2 matching over 7 bases. The CDR3 spans 17 residues. CDR1 is MNHEY, CDR2 SMNVEV, per germline (reference sequence). With 4 bases clipped from V and 6 bases from J, the junction kept 16 bases outside the gene matches.

The chain recombines TRBV5-1 with TRBJ1-2, with 8 bases that match TRBD1. V gave up 4 bases and J gave up 8 bases; unmatched junction bases: 10. The CDR3 covers 14 residues. Per germline, CDR1 SGHRS and CDR2 YFSETQ. The CDR3 loop reads CASSPGTGYGGYTF. CDR3 bases: TGCGCCAGCAGCCCCGGGACAGGCTATGGGGGCTACACCTTC. Full variable domain (rest looked up from reference TRBV5-1 and TRBJ1-2): KAGVTQTPRYLIKTRGQQVTLSCSPISGHRSVSWYQQTPGQGLQFLFEYFSETQRNKGNFPGRFSGRQFSNSRSEMNVSTLELGDSALYLCASSPGTGYGGYTFGSGTRLTVV.

CDR3: CASSIGQGREAFF. The CDR3 bases are TGTGCCAGTAGTATCGGGCAGGGTCGGGAAGCTTTCTTT. This chain connects TRBV19 to TRBJ1-1, with D possibly being TRBD1 (5 bases). This CDR3 comprises 13 residues. Trimming removed 3 bases from V and 8 bases from J, with 13 bases in between. CDR1 and CDR2 from the germline V gene are LNHDA and SQIVND (reference sequence).

The chain links TRBV18 to TRBJ2-1, with 8 bases aligning to TRBD2. Trimming removed 0 bases from V and 5 bases from J; junction bases left unmatched: 9. The CDR3 is 17 amino acids. The germline V gene has CDR1 KGHSH and CDR2 LQKENI. The CDR3 DNA reads TGTGCCAGCTCACCACCGTTTCCCGGGAGGGGGAACAATGAGCAGTTCTTC. As protein: CASSPPFPGRGNNEQFF.

On this clone itself: The sample contains more than one DNA sequence encoding this CDR3. The chain combines TRBV18 with TRBJ2-5; TRBD2 agrees at 14 bases. The CDR3 runs to 16 residues. CDR1 is KGHSH, CDR2 LQKENI, per germline. Trimming took 6 bases from V and 5 from J; bases not matched to a gene: 8. The chain's CDR3 is CASSPGLAGGGETQYF. Written as DNA, the CDR3 is TGTGCCAGCTCCCCAGGACTAGCGGGAGGTGGTGAGACCCAGTACTTC. Full variable domain (outside the CDR3, taken from reference TRBV18 and TRBJ2-5): NAGVMQNPRHLVRRRGQEARLRCSPMKGHSHVYWYRQLPEEGLKFMVYLQKENIIDESGMPKERFSAEFPKEGPSILRIQQVVRGDSAAYFCASSPGLAGGGETQYFGPGTRLLVL.

In this sample, this clone turned up a few times. The rearrangement joins TRBV7-8 to TRBJ1-5, with 10 bases identical to TRBD1. The CDR3 loop spans 17 amino acids. CDR1 is SGHVS, CDR2 FQNEAQ, per germline. J was trimmed by 0 bases and V by 5 bases; bases with no gene match: 7. The CDR3 bases are TGTGCCAGCAGCCCGGGACAGGGGAGATATAGCAATCAGCCCCAGCATTTT. Its protein is CASSPGQGRYSNQPQHF.

The rearrangement joins TRBV18 to TRBJ2-7; weak D call: TRBD1 (5 bases). CDR1 is KGHSH, CDR2 LQKENI, per germline. The CDR3 consists of 14 residues. V shed 0 bases and J shed 2 bases, with 8 bases lying between them. The CDR3 sequence: CASSPPGVTYEQYF. The CDR3 DNA reads TGTGCCAGCTCACCACCAGGGGTAACCTACGAGCAGTACTTC.

The chain combines TRBV7-9 with TRBJ2-1, with D perhaps matching TRBD1 (6 bases). CDR3 size: 15 residues. Germline V gives CDR1 SEHNR, CDR2 FQNEAQ (reference sequence). V dropped 5 bases and J dropped 7 bases, with 18 bases sitting between them. The CDR3 DNA sequence: TGTGCCAGCAGCCCACCTTACAGGGTCGGTAATGAGCAGTTCTTC. Amino acids: CASSPPYRVGNEQFF.

The rearrangement uses TRBV5-4 and TRBJ2-3; TRBD1 matches 7 bases. This CDR3 region has 15 residues. The germline V gene has CDR1 SGHNT and CDR2 YYREEE (reference sequence). The trim removed 3 bases at V and 3 bases at J, leaving 7 bases unmatched. CDR3 region: CASSSRQGWTDTQYF. DNA for the CDR3: TGTGCCAGCAGCTCGAGACAGGGCTGGACAGATACGCAGTATTTT.

The V gene is TRBV7-2, the J gene TRBJ2-7; TRBD2 agrees at 10 bases. The J segment lost 7 bases and the V segment lost 2 bases, leaving 5 bases of the junction unmatched. CDR1 is SGHTA and CDR2 is FQGNSA in the germline V gene. The CDR3 spans 14 residues. The CDR3 sequence is CASSLRGLANEQYF. The CDR3 DNA follows: TGTGCCAGCAGCTTAAGGGGACTAGCGAATGAGCAGTACTTC.

As for this clone: This sample also contains other DNA sequences that code for the same CDR3. The rearrangement uses TRBV6-5 and TRBJ1-2; 8 nucleotides agree with TRBD1. Per germline, CDR1 MNHEY and CDR2 SVGAGI. V lost 2 bases to trimming and J lost 4 bases; unmatched junction nucleotides: 6. This CDR3 spans 15 amino acids. CDR3 in DNA: TGTGCCAGCAGTTACCGGGGTCAGGGGGCCTATGGCTACACCTTC. Translated: CASSYRGQGAYGYTF.

The V and J genes are TRBV5-6 and TRBJ2-2; 7 bases agree with TRBD1. Unmatched junction bases numbered 11, after V lost 0 bases and J lost 6 bases. Germline values: CDR1 SGHDT, CDR2 YYEEEE. The CDR3 contains 17 residues. The CDR3 is CASSLALNRGPAGELFF. Written as DNA, the CDR3 is TGTGCCAGCAGCTTGGCCTTAAACAGGGGTCCCGCCGGGGAGCTGTTTTTT.

The chain combines TRBV27 with TRBJ1-1; D not resolved. V was shortened by 7 bases and J by 0 bases, with 15 bases between the two germline ends. The CDR3 is 15 amino acids. Germline CDR1 is MNHEY and CDR2 is SMNVEV (reference sequence). The CDR3 bases are TGTGCCAGCACCTCAGAAGCAGGATTGAACACTGAAGCTTTCTTT. This gives the protein CASTSEAGLNTEAFF.

V is TRBV19 and J is TRBJ2-7; D is undetermined. Germline assignment: CDR1 LNHDA and CDR2 SQIVND (reference sequence). The CDR3 spans 15 residues. V dropped 6 bases and J dropped 1 base, with 16 bases sitting between them. The CDR3 loop is CASSPLSAYSYEQYF. Here the CDR3 DNA reads TGTGCCAGTAGCCCTCTGTCCGCCTATTCCTACGAGCAGTACTTC.

The chain couples TRBV19 to TRBJ2-2; 8 bases agree with TRBD2. J was trimmed by 5 bases and V by 5 bases; bases with no gene match: 7. The CDR3 has 15 residues. Germline lookup yields CDR1 LNHDA and CDR2 SQIVND (reference sequence). CDR3 nucleotides: TGTGCCAGTAGTGTGGAGCGGGAGAGAACCGGGGAGCTGTTTTTT. Its translation is CASSVERERTGELFF.

This chain joins TRBV3-1 (or the pseudogene TRBV3-2) and TRBJ2-7, with 7 bases lining up with TRBD1. The germline CDR1 and CDR2 sequences are LGHDT and YNNKEL (reference sequence). V lost 3 bases and J lost 4; bases outside the gene matches: 12. The CDR3 covers 16 residues. CDR3 loop: CASSHSDSGTEYEQYF. The CDR3 DNA sequence: TGTGCCAGCAGCCATTCGGATTCCGGGACAGAGTACGAGCAGTACTTC.

The chain combines TRBV27 with TRBJ1-1; D not resolved. The CDR3 totals 15 residues. From germline, CDR1 is MNHEY and CDR2 SMNVEV (reference sequence). Between the trimmed V and J ends, which lost 1 base and 3 bases, there was a span of 12 bases. The CDR3 sequence: CASSLLGGSYTEAFF. The CDR3 DNA sequence: TGTGCCAGCAGTTTATTAGGCGGCAGCTACACTGAAGCTTTCTTT.

V and J are TRBV4-1 and TRBJ1-4; 8 bases fit TRBD1. This CDR3 spans 15 amino acids. V gave up 2 bases and J gave up 5 bases; unmatched junction bases: 4. CDR1 is MGHRA and CDR2 is YSYEKL in the germline V gene. CDR3 residues: CASSQTGTGNEKLFF. CDR3 coding DNA: TGCGCCAGCAGCCAAACCGGGACAGGAAATGAAAAACTGTTTTTT.

This clone was seen only once. This chain connects TRBV9 to TRBJ1-4; weak D call: TRBD1 (5 bases). V was clipped by 3 bases and J by 4 bases, with 13 bases between them. Germline V gives CDR1 SGDLS, CDR2 YYNGEE. CDR3 size: 15 residues. CDR3 loop: CASSAGQGGNEKLFF. The CDR3 DNA reads TGTGCCAGCAGCGCCGGCCAGGGTGGTAATGAAAAACTGTTTTTT.

V and J are TRBV7-2 and TRBJ2-1; a weak D match, TRBD1 (6 bases). Deletions cut 1 base from V and 3 bases from J, with 13 bases between. CDR1 is SGHTA, CDR2 FQGNSA, per germline. The CDR3 sequence is 16 residues long. CDR3 loop: CASSLGFQGFYNEQFF. CDR3 bases: TGTGCCAGCAGCTTAGGTTTTCAGGGGTTCTACAATGAGCAGTTCTTC.